This T cell receptor (beta chain) came from a study of early stage breast cancer tumors. Whole-study context: ER+/PR+/HER2- status applied to about 70% of the 16 invasive breast tumors. Study-level points and caveats: Unsorted bulk genomic DNA sequencing lacked pairing and functional marker data.

Libraries were prepared by immunoSEQ multiplex PCR; TCRdb keeps only in-frame clonotypes and omits some of them. The repertoire includes about 51,000 clones, around 78% of them detected once, and about 3.4% sits in the top ten. Trimming took off 0 bases at V and 6 bases at J, with 10 bases between the two ends. This CDR3 region has 14 residues. The V gene's germline CDR1 is SGDLS and CDR2 YYNGEE. This clone has only a few counts. Its antigen remains unknown. This receptor was obtained from a person aged 35-50 years with breast cancer. The chain carries TRBV9 and TRBJ1-5; D uncertain. Sequenced: blood. CDR3 amino acids: CASSVGVQPQPQHF. CDR3 nucleotides: TGTGCCAGCAGCGTAGGGGTCCAACCTCAGCCCCAGCATTTT.